Listed here are 24 T cell receptor beta chains from one sample, sequenced in a study of shared clonotypes between healthy human individuals. Produced via immunoSEQ multiplex PCR; TCRdb's table is partial and in-frame only. The sample has about 700,000 clones, about 91% seen once; the top ten hold about 24%. CD45RO negativity and positive selection for CCR7 defined naive CD8 cells, a population that excluded terminally differentiated effector memory CD45RA+ cells. The specimen was naive CD8+ T cells sorted from blood. All receptors come from a man in his thirties or forties in good health.

The chain employs TRBV5-1 and TRBJ2-3, with a tentative D call TRBD2 (5 bases). The germline V gene has CDR1 SGHRS and CDR2 YFSETQ. Trimming pared 7 bases from V and 0 bases from J, leaving 15 bases between. The CDR3 is 15 residues long. The CDR3 sequence is CASGPPGGSTDTQYF. CDR3 nucleotides: TGCGCCAGCGGGCCTCCGGGCGGGAGCACAGATACGCAGTATTTT.

V is TRBV28 and J is TRBJ2-2; no reliable D call. There are 19 residues in the CDR3. Germline V gene lookup returns CDR1 MDHEN and CDR2 SYDVKM. V lost 7 bases, J lost 0 bases, and 24 bases lay in between. This CDR3 is CASNSHPLNYPANTGELFF. In DNA form, the CDR3 reads TGTGCCAGCAATAGCCACCCCCTCAACTACCCCGCGAACACCGGGGAGCTGTTTTTT.

The chain has TRBV4-1 and TRBJ2-2; 10 nucleotides match TRBD1. Germline V gives CDR1 MGHRA, CDR2 YSYEKL. This CDR3 spans 18 amino acids. Unmatched junction bases numbered 10, after V lost 1 base and J lost 5 bases. Written as DNA, the CDR3 is TGCGCCAGCAGCCAAGTGGGGGGCCCGGGACAGGGGACCGGGGAGCTGTTTTTT. The encoded protein is CASSQVGGPGQGTGELFF.

The CDR3 loop is CASSVWAEFTDTQYF. The DNA of the CDR3 is TGTGCCAGCAGCGTATGGGCGGAATTCACAGATACGCAGTATTTT. The V gene is TRBV9, the J gene TRBJ2-3; D is undetermined. The V gene lost 1 base and the J gene lost 2 bases, with 11 bases spanning the gap. Germline CDR1 SGDLS, CDR2 YYNGEE. The CDR3 has 15 residues.

The chain employs TRBV27 and TRBJ2-7; D may be TRBD2 (5 bases). Trimming stripped 5 bases from V and 4 bases from J, with 15 bases between. CDR1 MNHEY and CDR2 SMNVEV come from the germline V gene (reference sequence). This CDR3 spans 14 amino acids. CDR3 residues: CASSLTSPVYEQYF. The CDR3 DNA sequence: TGTGCCAGCAGTCTCACTAGTCCGGTTTACGAGCAGTACTTC.

The V call is TRBV9, the J call TRBJ2-3; TRBD2 agrees at 14 bases. CDR1 and CDR2 (germline): SGDLS, YYNGEE. The CDR3 is 16 amino acids. The V segment lost 3 bases and the J segment 6 bases; nucleotides outside the gene matches: 6. The CDR3, as DNA: TGTGCCAGCAGCGCCGGGGGACTAGCGGGAGCTGATACGCAGTATTTT. Protein sequence: CASSAGGLAGADTQYF. Filled out from reference TRBV9 and TRBJ2-3, the complete variable domain reads DSGVTQTPKHLITATGQRVTLRCSPRSGDLSVYWYQQSLDQGLQFLIQYYNGEERAKGNILERFSAQQFPDLHSELNLSSLELGDSALYFCASSAGGLAGADTQYFGPGTRLTVL.

The V call is TRBV27, the J call TRBJ2-7; 8 nucleotides match TRBD1. Germline V gene data show CDR1 as MNHEY and CDR2 as SMNVEV (reference sequence). The CDR3 covers 15 residues. V was clipped by 0 bases and J by 6 bases; unmatched bases: 7. CDR3 nucleotides: TGTGCCAGCAGTTTATCCGGGACAGGTCTTAGCGAGCAGTACTTC. Its protein product is CASSLSGTGLSEQYF.

The V call is TRBV6-5, the J call TRBJ1-1; D is unresolved. V lost 7 bases, J lost 2 bases, and 11 bases lay in between. In germline, CDR1 is MNHEY, CDR2 SVGAGI. This CDR3 has 13 amino acids. CDR3 residues: CASTPIPNTEAFF. In DNA form, the CDR3 reads TGTGCCAGCACCCCAATCCCTAACACTGAAGCTTTCTTT.

This chain uses TRBV27 with TRBJ2-1, with D perhaps TRBD1 or TRBD2 (5 bases each). Germline V gives CDR1 MNHEY, CDR2 SMNVEV (reference sequence). V was trimmed by 5 bases and J by 0 bases, leaving 14 bases between them. CDR3 length: 16 amino acids. The CDR3 loop is CASSAAGASSYNEQFF. The DNA of the CDR3 is TGTGCCAGCAGTGCAGCCGGGGCCTCCTCCTACAATGAGCAGTTCTTC.

The V gene is TRBV28, the J gene TRBJ2-7; possible D gene TRBD1, 6 bases. V shed 6 bases and J shed 5 bases, with 20 bases lying between them. CDR3 length: 15 residues. Germline V gives CDR1 MDHEN, CDR2 SYDVKM. CDR3 residues: CASRSPGTSSDEQYF. In nucleotides, the CDR3 is TGTGCCAGCAGATCGCCCGGGACATCTTCCGACGAGCAGTACTTC.

CDR3 sequence reads: CASSQDPLGTGEETQYF. The CDR3 DNA sequence: TGCGCCAGCAGCCAAGATCCTCTCGGGACAGGGGAAGAGACCCAGTACTTC. The chain joins TRBV4-1 to TRBJ2-5; 10 nucleotides line up with TRBD1. Trimming took 0 bases from V and 3 from J; bases not matched to a gene: 7. Germline assignment: CDR1 MGHRA and CDR2 YSYEKL. The length of the CDR3 is 17 residues.

The chain joins TRBV29-1 to TRBJ2-1, with D hard to call. The CDR3 runs 12 residues. V shed 5 bases and J shed 6 bases, with 11 bases lying between them. The germline gives CDR1 SQVTM, CDR2 ANQGSEA. For the CDR3, the DNA is TGCAGCGTTTCTGCCCAAATCAATGAGCAGTTCTTC. Protein sequence: CSVSAQINEQFF.

This chain's CDR3 is CAWAGSTDTQYF. CDR3 in DNA: TGTGCCTGGGCGGGTAGCACAGATACGCAGTATTTT. The chain combines TRBV30 with TRBJ2-3; the D gene is possibly TRBD2 (5 bases). Trimming shortened V by 5 bases and J by 0 bases, and 6 bases separated the two germline ends. The CDR3 length is 12 residues. Germline V gene lookup returns CDR1 GTSNPN and CDR2 SVGIG (reference sequence).

This sequence joins TRBV9 and TRBJ2-1; 7 bases are shared with TRBD2. J gave up 8 bases and V 0 bases, and 11 bases lay outside the gene matches. Germline V gene lookup returns CDR1 SGDLS and CDR2 YYNGEE. The CDR3 runs 16 residues. The CDR3: CASSVEGAGVSYEQFF. The CDR3 bases are TGTGCCAGCAGCGTAGAGGGTGCGGGAGTGTCTTATGAGCAGTTCTTC.

The gene calls are TRBV4-1 and TRBJ1-1, with a weak D call TRBD1 (5 bases). The CDR3 consists of 13 residues. The V gene lost 1 base and the J gene lost 7 bases, with 10 bases spanning the gap. The germline CDR1 and CDR2 sequences are MGHRA and YSYEKL. The CDR3 nucleotides are TGCGCCAGCAGCCAAGGCCCGGGGGTTGAAGCTTTCTTT. This gives the protein CASSQGPGVEAFF.

This clone has only one observation. The V call is TRBV27, the J call TRBJ2-1, with 9 bases matching TRBD2. With 5 bases clipped from V and 4 bases from J, the junction kept 6 bases outside the gene matches. The germline V gene encodes CDR1 MNHEY and CDR2 SMNVEV (reference sequence). This CDR3 spans 15 amino acids. DNA for the CDR3: TGTGCCAGCAGTACGCTAGCGGGACCATACAATGAGCAGTTCTTC. As protein: CASSTLAGPYNEQFF.

The J gene is TRBJ2-3, the V gene TRBV7-2, with 12 bases matching TRBD2. The V and J ends lost 0 bases and 5 bases, in that order; junction bases with no gene match: 3. The germline CDR1 and CDR2 sequences are SGHTA and FQGNSA. The CDR3 length is 16 residues. The CDR3 DNA follows: TGTGCCAGCAGCTTAGCACTAGCGGGAGGTGAAGATACGCAGTATTTT. Its protein product is CASSLALAGGEDTQYF.

The chain combines TRBV9 with TRBJ2-7; possibly TRBD2 for D (7 bases). CDR1 is SGDLS, CDR2 YYNGEE, per germline. Deletions cut 4 bases from V and 6 bases from J, with 17 bases between. This CDR3 region has 14 residues. The CDR3 bases are TGTGCCAGCAGCCCCAGTAGGGGGGGATCCGAGCAGTACTTC. Translated: CASSPSRGGSEQYF.

The V and J genes are TRBV4-2 and TRBJ1-1; no clear D. CDR1 is LGHNA and CDR2 is YNFKEQ in the germline V gene. This CDR3 is 15 amino acids long. The germline V and J ends were trimmed by 3 bases and 8 bases, with 19 bases remaining between them. CDR3 loop: CASSHVWSEEPEAFF. The CDR3 DNA sequence: TGTGCCAGCAGCCATGTATGGTCAGAGGAACCGGAAGCTTTCTTT.

The rearrangement uses TRBV9 and TRBJ2-1; 8 nucleotides match TRBD2. The junction had 4 bases not matched to a gene; V was cut back by 0 bases and J by 5 bases. The CDR3 length is 15 residues. Germline V lookup: CDR1 SGDLS, CDR2 YYNGEE. The CDR3 nucleotides are TGTGCCAGCAGCGTAGCGGGAGGGCCTAACAATGAGCAGTTCTTC. This codes for CASSVAGGPNNEQFF.

V gene TRBV7-8 combines with J gene TRBJ2-1, with 10 bases identical to TRBD2. The germline V gene has CDR1 SGHVS and CDR2 FQNEAQ. The CDR3 sequence is 16 residues long. With V trimmed by 0 bases and J by 9 bases, 8 bases remained unmatched. The CDR3 reads CASSLARAGGPVEQFF. The CDR3 DNA reads TGTGCCAGCAGCTTAGCGCGAGCGGGAGGGCCAGTTGAGCAGTTCTTC.

This clone was seen once. The rearrangement joins TRBV13 to TRBJ2-5; D is unclear. The CDR3 contains 14 residues. V was clipped by 3 bases and J by 5 bases, with 13 bases between them. Looked up from germline, CDR1 is PRHDT and CDR2 is FYEKMQ (reference sequence). The CDR3 here is CASSLFSSEETQYF. Written as DNA, the CDR3 is TGTGCCAGCAGCTTGTTTTCCTCGGAGGAGACCCAGTACTTC.

The sample holds one count of this clone. V and J are TRBV7-2 and TRBJ2-7; TRBD2 matches at 11 bases. The CDR3 is 14 amino acids. Trimming cost V 6 bases and J 7 bases; bases outside gene matches: 8. Germline CDR1 and CDR2: SGHTA and FQGNSA. The DNA for the CDR3 is TGTGCCAGCAGAGAACCGGGACTAGCGGTGGAGCAGTACTTC. Its protein is CASREPGLAVEQYF. The full variable domain, rest sourced from reference TRBV7-2 and TRBJ2-7, is GAGVSQSPSNKVTEKGKDVELRCDPISGHTALYWYRQSLGQGLEFLIYFQGNSAPDKSGLPSDRFSAERTGGSVSTLTIQRTQQEDSAVYLCASREPGLAVEQYFGPGTRLTVT.

The rearrangement uses TRBV11-2 and TRBJ1-4; 8 nucleotides agree with TRBD1. Per germline, CDR1 SGHAT and CDR2 FQNNGV. The CDR3 covers 17 residues. The junction had 11 bases not matched to a gene; V was cut back by 5 bases and J by 3 bases. CDR3 residues: CASSARTGFGANEKLFF. The CDR3 bases are TGTGCCAGCAGCGCCCGGACAGGGTTTGGGGCTAATGAAAAACTGTTTTTT.